This TCR beta chain originates from a study of T cell changes during pregnancy in multiple sclerosis. Profiling relied on immunoSEQ multiplex PCR, and the TCRdb table lists in-frame clones only, not all of them. The table includes 25,000 to 35,000 clones, over 65% detected once. Trimming removed 4 bases from V and 8 bases from J; junction bases left unmatched: 3. CDR1 SNHLY and CDR2 FYNNEI come from the germline V gene. This CDR3 contains 12 residues. The source was CD8+ T cells from peripheral blood mononuclear cells, collected after pregnancy. The chain has TRBV2 and TRBJ1-2; TRBD1 agrees at 8 bases. This clonotype was sampled from a female donor with multiple sclerosis, enrolled in a pregnancy study. CDR3 residues: CASSGTGRGYTF. The CDR3 DNA reads TGTGCCAGCAGTGGGACAGGGCGCGGCTACACCTTC.